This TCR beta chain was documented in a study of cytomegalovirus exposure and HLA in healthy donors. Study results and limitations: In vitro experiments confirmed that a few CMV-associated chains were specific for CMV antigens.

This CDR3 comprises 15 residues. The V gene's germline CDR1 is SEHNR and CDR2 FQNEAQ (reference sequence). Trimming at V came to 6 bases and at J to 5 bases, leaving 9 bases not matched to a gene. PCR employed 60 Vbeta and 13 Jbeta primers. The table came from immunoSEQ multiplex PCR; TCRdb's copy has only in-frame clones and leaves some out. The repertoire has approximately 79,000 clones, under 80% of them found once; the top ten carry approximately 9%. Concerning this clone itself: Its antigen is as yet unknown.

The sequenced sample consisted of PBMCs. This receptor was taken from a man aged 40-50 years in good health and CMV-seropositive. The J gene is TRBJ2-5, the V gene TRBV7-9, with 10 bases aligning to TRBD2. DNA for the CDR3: TGTGCCAGCAGACCAGGACTAGCGGCTCTGGAGACCCAGTACTTC. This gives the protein CASRPGLAALETQYF.